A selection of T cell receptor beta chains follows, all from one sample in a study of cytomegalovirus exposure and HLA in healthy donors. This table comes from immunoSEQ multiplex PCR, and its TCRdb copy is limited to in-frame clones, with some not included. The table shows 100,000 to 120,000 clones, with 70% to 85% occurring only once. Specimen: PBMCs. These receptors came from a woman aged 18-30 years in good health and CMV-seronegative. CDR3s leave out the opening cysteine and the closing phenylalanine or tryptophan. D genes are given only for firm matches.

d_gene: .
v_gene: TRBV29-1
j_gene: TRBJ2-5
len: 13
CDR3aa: SVEDSLIVQETQY

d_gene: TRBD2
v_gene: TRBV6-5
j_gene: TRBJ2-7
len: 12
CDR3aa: ASSQRGTSYEQY

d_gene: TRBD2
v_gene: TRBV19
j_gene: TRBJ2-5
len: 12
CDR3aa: ASSITREVETQY

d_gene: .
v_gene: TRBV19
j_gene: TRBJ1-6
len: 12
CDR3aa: ASSNPGFASPLH

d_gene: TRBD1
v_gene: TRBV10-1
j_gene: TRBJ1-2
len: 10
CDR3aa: AVRQGTYGYT

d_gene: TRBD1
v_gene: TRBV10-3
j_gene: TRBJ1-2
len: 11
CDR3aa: AIYRDRAYGYT

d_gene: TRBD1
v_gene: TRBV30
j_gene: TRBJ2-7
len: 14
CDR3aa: ACTTTNRDRGHEQY

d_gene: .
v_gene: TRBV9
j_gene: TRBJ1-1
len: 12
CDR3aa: ASSVSTSNTEAF

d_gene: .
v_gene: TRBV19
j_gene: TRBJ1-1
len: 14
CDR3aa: ASLDRREILNTEAF

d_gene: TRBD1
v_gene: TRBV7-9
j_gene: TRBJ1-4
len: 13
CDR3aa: ASSLEGGANEKLF

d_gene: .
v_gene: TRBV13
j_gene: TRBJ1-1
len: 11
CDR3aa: ASSLGLIAEAF

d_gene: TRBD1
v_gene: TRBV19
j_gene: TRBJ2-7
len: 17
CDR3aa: ASSIVLISDRAPSYEQY

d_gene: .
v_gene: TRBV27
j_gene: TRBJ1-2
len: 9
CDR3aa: ASYGYYGYT

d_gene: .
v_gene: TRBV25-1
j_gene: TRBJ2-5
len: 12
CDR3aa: ASSAQTDKETQY

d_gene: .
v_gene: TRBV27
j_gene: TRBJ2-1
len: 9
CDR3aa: ASWGPHEQF

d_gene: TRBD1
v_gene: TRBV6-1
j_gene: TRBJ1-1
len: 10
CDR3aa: ASRDRASEAF

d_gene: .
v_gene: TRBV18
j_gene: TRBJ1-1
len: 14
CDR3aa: ASSPDGEVYSTEAF

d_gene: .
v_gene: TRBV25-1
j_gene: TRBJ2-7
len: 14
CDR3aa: ASSDQGGRGAYEQY

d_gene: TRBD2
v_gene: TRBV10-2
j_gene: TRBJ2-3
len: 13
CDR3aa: ASHGGGARADTQY

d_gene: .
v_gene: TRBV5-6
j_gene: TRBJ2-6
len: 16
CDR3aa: ASSFYFVSPAGANVLT

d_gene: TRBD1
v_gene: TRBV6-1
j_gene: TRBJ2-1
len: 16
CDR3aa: ASSARTGVPISDNEQF

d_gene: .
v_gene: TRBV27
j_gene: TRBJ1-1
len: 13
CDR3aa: ASSLSGAVNTEAF

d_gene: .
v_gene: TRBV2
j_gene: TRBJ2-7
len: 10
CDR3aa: ASSGARYEQY

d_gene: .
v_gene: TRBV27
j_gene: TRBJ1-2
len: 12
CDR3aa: ASGHAGETYGYT

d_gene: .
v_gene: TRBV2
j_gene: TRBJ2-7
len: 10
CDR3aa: ASSGRSYEQY

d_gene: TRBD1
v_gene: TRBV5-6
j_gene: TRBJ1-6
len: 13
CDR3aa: ASSSSDRVGSPLH

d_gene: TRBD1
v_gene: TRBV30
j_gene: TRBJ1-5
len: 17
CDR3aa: AWSVRKGQGIWGNQPQH

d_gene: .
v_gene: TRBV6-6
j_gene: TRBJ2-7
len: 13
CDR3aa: ASSNSSPQTYEQY

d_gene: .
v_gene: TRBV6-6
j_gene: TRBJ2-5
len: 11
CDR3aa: ASSFYRVETQY

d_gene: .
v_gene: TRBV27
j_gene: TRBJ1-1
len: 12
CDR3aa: ASSFRGEYTEAF

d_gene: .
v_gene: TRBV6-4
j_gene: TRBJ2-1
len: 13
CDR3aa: ASSEGGGGYNEQF

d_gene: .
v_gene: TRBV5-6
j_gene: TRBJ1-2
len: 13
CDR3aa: ASSIRDTTRHGYT

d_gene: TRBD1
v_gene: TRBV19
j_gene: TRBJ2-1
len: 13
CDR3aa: ASSMGTGGYNEQF

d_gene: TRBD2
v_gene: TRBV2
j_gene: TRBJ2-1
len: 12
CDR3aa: ASTGLATLNEQF

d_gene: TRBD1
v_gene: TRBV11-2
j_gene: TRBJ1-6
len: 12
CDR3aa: ASSAGQGGSPLH

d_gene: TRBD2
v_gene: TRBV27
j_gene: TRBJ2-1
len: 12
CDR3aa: ASTAGTRTDEQF

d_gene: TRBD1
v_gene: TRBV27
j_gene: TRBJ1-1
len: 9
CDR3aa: ASSSTGSTF

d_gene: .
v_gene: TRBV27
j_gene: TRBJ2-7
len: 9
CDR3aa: ASSAGLAQY

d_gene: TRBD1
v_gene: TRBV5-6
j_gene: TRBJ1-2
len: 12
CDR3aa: ASSWGDSYYGYT

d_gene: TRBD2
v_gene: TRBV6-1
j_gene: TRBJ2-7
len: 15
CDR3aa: ASSDSGGGGRAYEQY

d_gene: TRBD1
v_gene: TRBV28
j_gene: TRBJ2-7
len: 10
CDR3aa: ASSIQGYEQY

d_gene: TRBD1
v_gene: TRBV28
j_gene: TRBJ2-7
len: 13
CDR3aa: ASSPRDRSHYEQY

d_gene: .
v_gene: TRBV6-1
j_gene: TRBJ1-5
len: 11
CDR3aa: ASSAGGNQPQH

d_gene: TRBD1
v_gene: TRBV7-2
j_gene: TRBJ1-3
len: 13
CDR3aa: ASSARDSSGNTIY

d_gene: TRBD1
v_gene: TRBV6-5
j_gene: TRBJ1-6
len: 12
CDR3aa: ASSEGQGNSPLH

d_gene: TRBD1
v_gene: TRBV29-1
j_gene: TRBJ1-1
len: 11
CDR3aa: SVGGQGTWEAF